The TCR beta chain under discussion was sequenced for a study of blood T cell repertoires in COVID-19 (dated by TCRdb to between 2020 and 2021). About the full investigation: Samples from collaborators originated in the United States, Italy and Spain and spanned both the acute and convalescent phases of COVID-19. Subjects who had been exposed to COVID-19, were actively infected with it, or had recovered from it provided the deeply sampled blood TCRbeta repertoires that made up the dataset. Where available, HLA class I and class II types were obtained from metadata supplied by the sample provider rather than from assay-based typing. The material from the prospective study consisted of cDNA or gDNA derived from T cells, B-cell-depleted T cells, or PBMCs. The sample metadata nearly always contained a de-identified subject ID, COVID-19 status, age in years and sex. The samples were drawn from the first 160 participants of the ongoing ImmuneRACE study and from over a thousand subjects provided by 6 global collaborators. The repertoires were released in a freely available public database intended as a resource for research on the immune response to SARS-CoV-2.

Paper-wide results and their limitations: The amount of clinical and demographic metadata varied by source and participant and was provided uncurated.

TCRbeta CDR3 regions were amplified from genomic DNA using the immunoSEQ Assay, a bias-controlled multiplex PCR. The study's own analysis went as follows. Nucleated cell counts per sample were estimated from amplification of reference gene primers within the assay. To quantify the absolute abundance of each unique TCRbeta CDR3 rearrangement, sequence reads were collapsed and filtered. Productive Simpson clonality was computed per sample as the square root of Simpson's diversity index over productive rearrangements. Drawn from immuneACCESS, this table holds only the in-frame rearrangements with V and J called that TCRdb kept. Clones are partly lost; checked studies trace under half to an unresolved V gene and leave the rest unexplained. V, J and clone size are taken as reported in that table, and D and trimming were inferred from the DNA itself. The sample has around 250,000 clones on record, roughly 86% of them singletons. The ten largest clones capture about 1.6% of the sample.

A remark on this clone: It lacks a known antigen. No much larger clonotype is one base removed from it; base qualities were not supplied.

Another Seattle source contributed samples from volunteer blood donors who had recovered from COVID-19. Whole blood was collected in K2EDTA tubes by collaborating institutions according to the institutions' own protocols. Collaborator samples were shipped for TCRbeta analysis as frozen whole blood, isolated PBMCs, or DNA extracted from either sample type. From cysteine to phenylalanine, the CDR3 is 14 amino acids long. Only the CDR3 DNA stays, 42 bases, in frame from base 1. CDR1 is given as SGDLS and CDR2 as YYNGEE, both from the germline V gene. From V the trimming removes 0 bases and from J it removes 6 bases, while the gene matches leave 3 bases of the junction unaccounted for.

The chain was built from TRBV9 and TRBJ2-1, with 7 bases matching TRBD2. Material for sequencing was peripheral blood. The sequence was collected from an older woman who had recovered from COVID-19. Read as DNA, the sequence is TGTGCCAGCAGCGTAGGGGGGACTACCAATGAGCAGTTCTTC. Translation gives CASSVGGTTNEQFF.